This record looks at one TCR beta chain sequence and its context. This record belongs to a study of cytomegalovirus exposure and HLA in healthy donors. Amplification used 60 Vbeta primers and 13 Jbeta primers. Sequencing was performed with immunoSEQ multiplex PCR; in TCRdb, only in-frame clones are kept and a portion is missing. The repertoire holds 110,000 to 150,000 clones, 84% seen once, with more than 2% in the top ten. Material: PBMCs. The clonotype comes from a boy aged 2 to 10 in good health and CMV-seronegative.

CDR3 in DNA: TGTGCCTGGAAACTACTGCTAGCGGGGGTGAACACCGGGGAGCTGTTTTTT. Translating gives CAWKLLLAGVNTGELFF. This sequence joins TRBV30 and TRBJ2-2; 10 bases agree with TRBD2. The CDR3 extends over 17 amino acids. Germline V gives CDR1 GTSNPN, CDR2 SVGIG (reference sequence). With V trimmed by 4 bases and J by 1 base, 9 bases remained unmatched.